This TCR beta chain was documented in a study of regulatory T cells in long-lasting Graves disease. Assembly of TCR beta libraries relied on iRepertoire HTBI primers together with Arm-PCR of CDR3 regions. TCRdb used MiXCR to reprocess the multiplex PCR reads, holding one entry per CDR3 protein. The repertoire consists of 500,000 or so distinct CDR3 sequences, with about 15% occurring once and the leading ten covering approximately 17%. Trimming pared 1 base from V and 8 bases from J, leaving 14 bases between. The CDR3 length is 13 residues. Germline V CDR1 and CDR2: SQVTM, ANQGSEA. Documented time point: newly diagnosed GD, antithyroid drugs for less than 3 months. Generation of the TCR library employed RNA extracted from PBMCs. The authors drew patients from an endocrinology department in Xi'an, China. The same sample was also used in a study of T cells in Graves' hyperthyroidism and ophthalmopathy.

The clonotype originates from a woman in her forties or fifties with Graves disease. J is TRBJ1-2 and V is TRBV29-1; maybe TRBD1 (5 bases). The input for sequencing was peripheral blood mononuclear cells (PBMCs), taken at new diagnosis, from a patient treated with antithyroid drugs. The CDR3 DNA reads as TGCAGCGTTGAAGGGGGCGAAGCAGAGGGCTACACCTTC. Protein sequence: CSVEGGEAEGYTF.